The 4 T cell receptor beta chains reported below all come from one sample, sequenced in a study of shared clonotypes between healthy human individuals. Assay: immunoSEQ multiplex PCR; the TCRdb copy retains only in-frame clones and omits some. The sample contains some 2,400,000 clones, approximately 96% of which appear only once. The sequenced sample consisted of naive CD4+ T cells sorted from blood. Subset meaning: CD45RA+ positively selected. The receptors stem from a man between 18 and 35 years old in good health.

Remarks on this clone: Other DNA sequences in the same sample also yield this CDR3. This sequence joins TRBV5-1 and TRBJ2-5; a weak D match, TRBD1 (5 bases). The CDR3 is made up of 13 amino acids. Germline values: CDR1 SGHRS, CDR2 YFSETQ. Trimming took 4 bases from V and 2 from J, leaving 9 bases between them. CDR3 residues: CASSLGVQETQYF. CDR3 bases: TGCGCCAGCAGCCTAGGGGTACAAGAGACCCAGTACTTC. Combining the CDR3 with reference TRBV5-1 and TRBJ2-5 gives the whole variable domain KAGVTQTPRYLIKTRGQQVTLSCSPISGHRSVSWYQQTPGQGLQFLFEYFSETQRNKGNFPGRFSGRQFSNSRSEMNVSTLELGDSALYLCASSLGVQETQYFGPGTRLLVL.

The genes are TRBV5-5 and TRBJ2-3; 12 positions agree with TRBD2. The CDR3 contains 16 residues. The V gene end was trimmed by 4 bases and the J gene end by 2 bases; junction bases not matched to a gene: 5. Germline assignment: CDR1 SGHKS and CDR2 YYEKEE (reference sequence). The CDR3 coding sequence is TGTGCCAGCAGCACATCTAGCGGGAGGGCCACAGATACGCAGTATTTT. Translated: CASSTSSGRATDTQYF.

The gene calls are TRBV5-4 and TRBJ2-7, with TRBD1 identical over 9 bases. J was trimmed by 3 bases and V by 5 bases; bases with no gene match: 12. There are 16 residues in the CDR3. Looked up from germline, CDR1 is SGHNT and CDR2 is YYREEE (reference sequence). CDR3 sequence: CASRQSIGTGNYEQYF. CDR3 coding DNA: TGTGCCAGCAGACAGTCAATCGGGACAGGGAACTACGAGCAGTACTTC.

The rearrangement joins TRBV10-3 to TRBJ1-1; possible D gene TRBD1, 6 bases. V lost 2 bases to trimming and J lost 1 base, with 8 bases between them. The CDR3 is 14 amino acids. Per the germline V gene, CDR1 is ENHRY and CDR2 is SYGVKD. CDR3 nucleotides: TGTGCCATCAGTGAGGGCAGGGGGAACACTGAAGCTTTCTTT. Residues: CAISEGRGNTEAFF.